Presented here are 16 T cell receptor delta chains from one specimen sequenced in a study of gamma-delta T cells after stem cell transplantation. TCRdb reanalyzed the RT-PCR reads using CATT. The sample lists 2,500 to 3,500 delta-chain clones, approximately 1.5% seen once, with around 31% in the top ten. The sequencing sample was made of gamma-delta T cells. These receptors all come from a human donor. It is not recorded whose cells these are; they may come from a transplant donor.

This clone occurred a few times. The amino acid sequence in TCRdb belongs to a much larger clone and departs from this DNA's translation at residue 9, likely a sequencing read error; the sequence shown is translated from the DNA. V gene TRDV2 combines with J gene TRDJ1; 7 nucleotides line up with TRDD3. In germline, CDR1 is GEAIGNYY, CDR2 EKD. CDR3 length: 19 residues. J lost 3 bases, V lost 1 base, and 19 bases had no gene match. CDR3 sequence reads: CACDTVAGGPYPTPDKLIF. The CDR3 DNA reads as TGTGCCTGTGACACAGTGGCTGGGGGCCCGTATCCAACACCCGATAAACTCATCTTT.

By share of the sample, this clone is medium-sized (0.01 to 0.1%). At the DNA level, this CDR3 is encoded by other sequences in the same sample as well. The chain joins TRDV2 to TRDJ1; weak D call: TRDD2 (6 bases). The V gene lost 4 bases and the J gene lost 0 bases, with 29 bases spanning the gap. There are 20 residues in the CDR3. Per the germline V gene, CDR1 is GEAIGNYY and CDR2 is EKD. For the CDR3, the DNA is TGTGCCTGTGAGTTCCTAACGCATGGAGGCTTGAAAGGAGACACCGATAAACTCATCTTT. Protein: CACEFLTHGGLKGDTDKLIF.

This clone was picked up many times. A far larger clone is off by one base, so a read error is likely. The same CDR3 is also encoded by other DNA sequences in this sample. V usage is TRDV2 and J usage is TRDJ1; a weak D match, TRDD3 (5 bases). Germline CDR1 GEAIGNYY, CDR2 EKD. The CDR3 extends over 15 amino acids. Here the CDR3 DNA reads TGTGCCTGTGACACAGTGGGGACGTACACCGATAAGCTCATCTTT. This translates into CACDTVGTYTDKLIF.

V and J are TRDV2 and TRDJ1, with 7 bases fitting TRDD3. V lost 1 base and J lost 0; bases outside the gene matches: 7. Germline V gene sequence: CDR1 GEAIGNYY, CDR2 EKD. This CDR3 spans 16 amino acids. CDR3 nucleotides: TGTGCCTGTGACACTCTACTGGGGATCCACACCGATAAACTCATCTTT. Protein sequence: CACDTLLGIHTDKLIF.

A remark on this clone: The protein TCRdb lists belongs to a much larger clone and differs from this DNA's translation at residue 7, which points to a read error; the protein shown is made from the DNA. The J gene is TRDJ1, the V gene TRDV2; 10 bases align to TRDD3. The V and J ends lost 6 bases and 4 bases, in that order; junction bases with no gene match: 13. This CDR3 region has 16 residues. Germline CDR1 reads GEAIGNYY; CDR2 reads EKD. The CDR3 sequence is CACYSIAGGYVDKLIF. DNA for the CDR3: TGTGCCTGTTATTCGATTGCTGGGGGATATGTCGATAAACTCATCTTT.

The sample holds a few counts of this clone. TCRdb shows a much larger clone's protein in place of this DNA's translation, and the two differ at residue 14, likely through a read error; the protein shown is translated from the DNA. V gene TRDV2 combines with J gene TRDJ1; 11 nucleotides match TRDD3. Per the germline V gene, CDR1 is GEAIGNYY and CDR2 is EKD. Trimming removed 0 bases from V and 7 bases from J; junction bases left unmatched: 15. The CDR3 spans 18 residues. The CDR3: CACDTVEVLGDTHGKLIF. DNA for the CDR3: TGTGCCTGTGACACCGTTGAGGTCCTGGGGGATACTCACGGTAAACTCATCTTT.

Notes on this clone: A much bigger clone sits one base away, suggesting this may be a read error. J is TRDJ1 and V is TRDV2, with 13 nucleotides matching TRDD3. CDR1 is GEAIGNYY and CDR2 is EKD in the germline V gene. Losses at the gene ends were 3 bases for V and 1 base for J; bases not matched to a gene: 16. The CDR3 totals 20 residues. The CDR3 DNA reads as TGTGCCTGTGACCCTCTACTGGGGGATACGGGACCGACGAGCACCGATAAACTCATCTTT. Translated: CACDPLLGDTGPTSTDKLIF.

A remark on this clone: A much larger clone sits a single nucleotide away, making a read error possible. The same CDR3 arises from other DNA sequences in this sample as well. The chain employs TRDV2 and TRDJ1; D remains unclear. CDR1 is GEAIGNYY and CDR2 is EKD in the germline V gene. The CDR3 runs to 14 residues. This chain's CDR3 is CACDTVIHTDKLIF. The DNA for the CDR3 is TGTGCCTGCGACACCGTAATTCACACCGATAAACTCATCTTT.

This clone came up a few times. It is likely a read error: a sequence one base away is far more abundant. The sample has other DNA sequences that encode this CDR3 too. The V and J genes are TRDV2 and TRDJ1; D possibly corresponds to TRDD3 (6 bases). The CDR3 length is 15 residues. The germline CDR1 and CDR2 sequences are GEAIGNYY and EKD. The CDR3 is CACDPLGGHTDKLIF. In DNA form, the CDR3 reads TGCGCCTGTGACCCTCTTGGGGGGCACACCGATAAACTCATCTTT.

This clone is termed large. The same CDR3 arises from other DNA sequences in this sample as well. The rearrangement joins TRDV2 to TRDJ3; D might be TRDD3 (5 bases). V lost 0 bases, J lost 0 bases, and 11 bases lay in between. CDR1 is GEAIGNYY, CDR2 EKD, per germline. This CDR3 has 18 residues. The CDR3 DNA follows: TGTGCCTGTGACACCGCGGGGCTGGGCTCCTGGGACACCCGACAGATGTTTTTC. Protein product: CACDTAGLGSWDTRQMFF.

This clone is deemed large. The rearrangement joins TRDV2 to TRDJ3, with TRDD3 matching over 10 bases. The germline gives CDR1 GEAIGNYY, CDR2 EKD. The CDR3 is 18 residues long. V gave up 1 base and J gave up 1 base; unmatched junction bases: 3. In DNA form, the CDR3 reads TGTGCCTGTGACACGGGCTGGGGGATATCCTGGGACACCCGACAGATGTTTTTC. Amino acid sequence: CACDTGWGISWDTRQMFF.

This clone is labeled as medium-sized. The chain employs TRDV2 and TRDJ1; 12 bases align to TRDD3. V was clipped by 0 bases and J by 6 bases; unmatched bases: 10. From germline, CDR1 is GEAIGNYY and CDR2 EKD. CDR3 length: 17 amino acids. Written as DNA, the CDR3 is TGTGCCTGTGACACCATAGGACTGGGGGATACCAAGAATAAACTCATCTTT. It yields the protein CACDTIGLGDTKNKLIF.

A few counts support this clone. V and J are TRDV2 and TRDJ1; 7 nucleotides align to TRDD3. CDR3 length equals 16 residues. J gave up 0 bases and V 0 bases, and 6 bases lay outside the gene matches. Germline CDR1 reads GEAIGNYY; CDR2 reads EKD. In DNA form, the CDR3 reads TGTGCCTGTGACACCGTTGGGGGACAATACACCGATAAACTCATCTTT. This sequence encodes CACDTVGGQYTDKLIF.

This clone was seen a few times. This likely traces to a read error, being one base from a far larger clone. Other DNA sequences in the sample encode the same CDR3. The chain carries TRDV2 and TRDJ1; 10 nucleotides agree with TRDD3. This CDR3 is built from 21 residues. CDR1 and CDR2 (germline): GEAIGNYY, EKD. With V trimmed by 3 bases and J by 7 bases, 28 bases remained unmatched. This CDR3 is CACDASFATGGYAYPGGKLIF. CDR3 nucleotide sequence: TGTGCCTGTGACGCCAGTTTCGCTACCGGGGGATACGCGTATCCGGGCGGTAAACTCATCTTT.

This clone was observed a handful of times. The V and J genes are TRDV2 and TRDJ1; TRDD3 agrees at 13 bases. The germline gives CDR1 GEAIGNYY, CDR2 EKD. V was clipped by 2 bases and J by 0 bases; unmatched bases: 5. The CDR3 runs to 17 residues. As DNA, the CDR3 is TGTGCCTGTGACATTTTACTGGGGGATACGTACACCGATAAACTCATCTTT. Its protein is CACDILLGDTYTDKLIF.

In the case of this clone: This likely stems from a read error, as it lies one base from a far larger clone. The identical CDR3 is also encoded by other nucleotide sequences in the sample. The rearrangement joins TRDV2 to TRDJ3; the match to TRDD3 covers 13 bases. The germline V gene has CDR1 GEAIGNYY and CDR2 EKD. The CDR3 has 18 amino acids. In nucleotides, the CDR3 is TGTGCCTGTGACACGATACTGGGGGATACGGCGGACACCCGACAGATGTTCTTC. Protein: CACDTILGDTADTRQMFF.